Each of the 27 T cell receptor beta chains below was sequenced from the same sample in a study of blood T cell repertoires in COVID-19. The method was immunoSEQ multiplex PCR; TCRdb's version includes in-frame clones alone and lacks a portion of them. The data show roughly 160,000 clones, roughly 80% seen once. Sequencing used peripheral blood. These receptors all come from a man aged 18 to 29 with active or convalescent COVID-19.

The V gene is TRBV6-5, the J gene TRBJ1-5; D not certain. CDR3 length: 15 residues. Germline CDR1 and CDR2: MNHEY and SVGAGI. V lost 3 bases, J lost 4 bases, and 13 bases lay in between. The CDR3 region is CASSYGGQYNQPQHF. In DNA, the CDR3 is TGTGCCAGCAGTTATGGTGGGCAGTATAATCAGCCCCAGCATTTT.

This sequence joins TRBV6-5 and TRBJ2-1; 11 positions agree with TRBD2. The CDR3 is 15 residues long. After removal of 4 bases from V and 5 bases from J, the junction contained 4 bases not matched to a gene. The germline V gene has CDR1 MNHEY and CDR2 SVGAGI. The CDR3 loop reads CASSLAGGHHNEQFF. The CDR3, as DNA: TGTGCCAGCAGTTTAGCGGGGGGGCACCACAATGAGCAGTTCTTC.

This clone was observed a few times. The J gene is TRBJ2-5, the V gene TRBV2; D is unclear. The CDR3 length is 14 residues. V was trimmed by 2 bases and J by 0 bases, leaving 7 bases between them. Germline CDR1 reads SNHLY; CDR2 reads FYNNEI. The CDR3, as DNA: TGTGCCAGCAGTGAAACAGTCTACCAAGAGACCCAGTACTTC. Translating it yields CASSETVYQETQYF.

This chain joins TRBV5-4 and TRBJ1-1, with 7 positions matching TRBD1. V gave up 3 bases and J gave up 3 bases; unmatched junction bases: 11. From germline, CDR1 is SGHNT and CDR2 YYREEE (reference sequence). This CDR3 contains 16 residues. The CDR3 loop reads CASSSGQQLHDTEAFF. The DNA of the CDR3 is TGTGCCAGCAGCTCGGGACAGCAACTGCATGACACTGAAGCTTTCTTT. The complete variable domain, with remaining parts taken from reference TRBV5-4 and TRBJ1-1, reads ETGVTQSPTHLIKTRGQQVTLRCSSQSGHNTVSWYQQALGQGPQFIFQYYREEENGRGNFPPRFSGLQFPNYSSELNVNALELDDSALYLCASSSGQQLHDTEAFFGQGTRLTVV.

This chain's CDR3 is CASSPGQSNEQFF. The CDR3, as DNA: TGTGCCAGCAGTCCGGGACAGAGCAATGAGCAGTTCTTC. The genes are TRBV27 and TRBJ2-1; TRBD1 matches at 7 bases. Losses at the gene ends were 5 bases for V and 6 bases for J; bases not matched to a gene: 4. This CDR3 is built from 13 residues. CDR1 MNHEY and CDR2 SMNVEV come from the germline V gene (reference sequence).

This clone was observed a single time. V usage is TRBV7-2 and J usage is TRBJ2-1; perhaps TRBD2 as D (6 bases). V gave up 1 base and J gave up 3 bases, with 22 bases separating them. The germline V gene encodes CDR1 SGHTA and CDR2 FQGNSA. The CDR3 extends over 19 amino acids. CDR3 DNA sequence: TGTGCCAGCAGCTTAGGGCCCCGGGGGAGCCCCGTCGGCTACAATGAGCAGTTCTTC. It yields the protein CASSLGPRGSPVGYNEQFF.

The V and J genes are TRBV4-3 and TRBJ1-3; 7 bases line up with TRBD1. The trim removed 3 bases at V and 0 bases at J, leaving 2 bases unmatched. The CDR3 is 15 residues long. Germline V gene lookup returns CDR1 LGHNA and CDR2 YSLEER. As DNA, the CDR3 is TGCGCCAGCAGCCAGCGGACAGGCTCTGGAAACACCATATATTTT. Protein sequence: CASSQRTGSGNTIYF.

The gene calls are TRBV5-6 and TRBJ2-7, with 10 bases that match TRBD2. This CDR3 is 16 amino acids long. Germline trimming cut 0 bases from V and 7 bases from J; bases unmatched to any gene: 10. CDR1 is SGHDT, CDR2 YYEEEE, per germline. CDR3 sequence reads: CASSLGSGRAYVEQYF. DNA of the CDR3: TGTGCCAGCAGCTTGGGGAGCGGGAGGGCCTATGTGGAGCAGTACTTC.

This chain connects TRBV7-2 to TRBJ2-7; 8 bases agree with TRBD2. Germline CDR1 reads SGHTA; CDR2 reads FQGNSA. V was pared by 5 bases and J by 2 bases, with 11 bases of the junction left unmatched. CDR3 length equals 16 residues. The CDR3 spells CASSPPGAGGTYEQYF. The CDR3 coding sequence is TGTGCCAGCAGCCCCCCTGGGGCGGGGGGAACCTACGAGCAGTACTTC.

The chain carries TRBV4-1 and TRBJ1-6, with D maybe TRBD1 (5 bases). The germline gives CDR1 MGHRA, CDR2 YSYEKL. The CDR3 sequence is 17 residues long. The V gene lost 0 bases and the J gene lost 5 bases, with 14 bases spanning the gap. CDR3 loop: CASSQDSDIRNNSPLHF. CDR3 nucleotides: TGCGCCAGCAGCCAAGATTCGGACATAAGAAATAATTCACCCCTCCACTTT.

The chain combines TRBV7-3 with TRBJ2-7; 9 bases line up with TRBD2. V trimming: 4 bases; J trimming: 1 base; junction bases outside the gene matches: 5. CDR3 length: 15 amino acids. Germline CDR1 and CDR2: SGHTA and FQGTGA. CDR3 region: CASSYSGRGSYEQYF. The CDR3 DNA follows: TGTGCCAGCAGCTATAGCGGGAGAGGGTCCTACGAGCAGTACTTC.

CDR3 residues: CASSLMTGDPGGYEQYF. CDR3 nucleotides: TGTGCCAGCAGCTTGATGACAGGGGACCCCGGCGGCTACGAGCAGTACTTC. The chain uses TRBV5-6 and TRBJ2-7; 8 nucleotides line up with TRBD1. Germline V lookup: CDR1 SGHDT, CDR2 YYEEEE. The CDR3 is 17 residues long. The J segment lost 3 bases and the V segment lost 1 base, leaving 12 bases of the junction unmatched. Supplemented by reference TRBV5-6 and TRBJ2-7, the full variable domain reads DAGVTQSPTHLIKTRGQQVTLRCSPKSGHDTVSWYQQALGQGPQFIFQYYEEEERQRGNFPDRFSGHQFPNYSSELNVNALLLGDSALYLCASSLMTGDPGGYEQYFGPGTRLTVT.

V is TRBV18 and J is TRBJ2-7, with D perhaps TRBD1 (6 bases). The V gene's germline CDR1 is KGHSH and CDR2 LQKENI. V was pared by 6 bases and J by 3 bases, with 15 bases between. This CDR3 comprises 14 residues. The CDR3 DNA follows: TGTGCCAGCTCCAACGACAGGTTGCGCTACGAGCAGTACTTC. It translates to CASSNDRLRYEQYF.

The CDR3 spells CASSLDRASNQPQHF. In nucleotides, the CDR3 is TGCGCCAGCAGCCTCGACAGGGCCAGCAATCAGCCCCAGCATTTT. The chain uses TRBV5-1 and TRBJ1-5; TRBD1 matches at 7 bases. Germline V gives CDR1 SGHRS, CDR2 YFSETQ. With 4 bases clipped from V and 1 base from J, the junction kept 5 bases outside the gene matches. The CDR3 has 15 amino acids. The whole variable domain, remainder taken from reference TRBV5-1 and TRBJ1-5, is KAGVTQTPRYLIKTRGQQVTLSCSPISGHRSVSWYQQTPGQGLQFLFEYFSETQRNKGNFPGRFSGRQFSNSRSEMNVSTLELGDSALYLCASSLDRASNQPQHFGDGTRLSIL.

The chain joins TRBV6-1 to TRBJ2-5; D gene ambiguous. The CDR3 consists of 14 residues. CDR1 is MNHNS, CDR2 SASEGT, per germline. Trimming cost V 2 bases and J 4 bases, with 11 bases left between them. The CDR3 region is CASSEPPGGETQYF. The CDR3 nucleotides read TGTGCCAGCAGTGAACCCCCTGGCGGAGAGACCCAGTACTTC.

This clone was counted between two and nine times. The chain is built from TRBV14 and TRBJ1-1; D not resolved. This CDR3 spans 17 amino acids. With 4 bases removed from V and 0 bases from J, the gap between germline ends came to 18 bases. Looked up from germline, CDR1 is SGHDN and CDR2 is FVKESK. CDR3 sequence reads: CASSLNGLNSMNTEAFF. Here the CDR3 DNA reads TGTGCCAGCAGCCTAAACGGGTTGAACTCTATGAACACTGAAGCTTTCTTT. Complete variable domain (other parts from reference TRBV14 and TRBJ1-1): EAGVTQFPSHSVIEKGQTVTLRCDPISGHDNLYWYRRVMGKEIKFLLHFVKESKQDESGMPNNRFLAERTGGTYSTLKVQPAELEDSGVYFCASSLNGLNSMNTEAFFGQGTRLTVV.

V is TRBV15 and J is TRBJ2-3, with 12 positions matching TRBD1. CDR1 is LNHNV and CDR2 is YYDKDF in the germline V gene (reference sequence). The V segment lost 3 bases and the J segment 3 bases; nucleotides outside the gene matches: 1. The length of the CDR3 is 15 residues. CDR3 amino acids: CATSRGQGATDTQYF. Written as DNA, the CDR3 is TGTGCCACCAGCAGGGGACAGGGGGCTACAGATACGCAGTATTTT.

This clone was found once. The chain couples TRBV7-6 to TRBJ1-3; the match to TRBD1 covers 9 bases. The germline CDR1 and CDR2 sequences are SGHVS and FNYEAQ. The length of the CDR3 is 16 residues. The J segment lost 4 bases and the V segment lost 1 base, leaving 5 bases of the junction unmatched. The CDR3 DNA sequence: TGTGCCAGCAGCTTAGTCCCTGACAGGGGGGGAAACACCATATATTTT. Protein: CASSLVPDRGGNTIYF.

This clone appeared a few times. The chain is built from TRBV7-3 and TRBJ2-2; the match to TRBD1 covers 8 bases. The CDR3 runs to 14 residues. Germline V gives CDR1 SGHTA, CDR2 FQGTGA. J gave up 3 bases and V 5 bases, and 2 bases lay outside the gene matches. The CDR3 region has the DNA TGTGCCAGCAGCCTACAGGGGGACACCGGGGAGCTGTTTTTT. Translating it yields CASSLQGDTGELFF.

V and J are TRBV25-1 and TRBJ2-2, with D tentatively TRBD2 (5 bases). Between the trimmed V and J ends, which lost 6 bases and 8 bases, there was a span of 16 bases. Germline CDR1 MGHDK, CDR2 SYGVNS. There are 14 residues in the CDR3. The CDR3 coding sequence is TGTGCCAGCAGGCTTCGGGATGCCCGAGGGGAGCTGTTTTTT. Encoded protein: CASRLRDARGELFF. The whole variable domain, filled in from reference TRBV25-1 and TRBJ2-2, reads EADIYQTPRYLVIGTGKKITLECSQTMGHDKMYWYQQDPGMELHLIHYSYGVNSTEKGDLSSESTVSRIRTEHFPLTLESARPSHTSQYLCASRLRDARGELFFGEGSRLTVL.

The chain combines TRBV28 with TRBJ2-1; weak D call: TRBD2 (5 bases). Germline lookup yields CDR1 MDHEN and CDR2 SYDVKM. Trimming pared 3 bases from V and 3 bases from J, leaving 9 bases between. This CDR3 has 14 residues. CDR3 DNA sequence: TGTGCCAGCAGTTTTGGGAGTCTCTACAATGAGCAGTTCTTC. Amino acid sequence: CASSFGSLYNEQFF.

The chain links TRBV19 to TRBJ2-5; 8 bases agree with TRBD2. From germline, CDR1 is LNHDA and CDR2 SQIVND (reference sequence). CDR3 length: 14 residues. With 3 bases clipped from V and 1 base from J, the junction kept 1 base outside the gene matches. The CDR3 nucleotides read TGTGCCAGTAGTATTACTAGCGGCCAAGAGACCCAGTACTTC. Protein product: CASSITSGQETQYF.

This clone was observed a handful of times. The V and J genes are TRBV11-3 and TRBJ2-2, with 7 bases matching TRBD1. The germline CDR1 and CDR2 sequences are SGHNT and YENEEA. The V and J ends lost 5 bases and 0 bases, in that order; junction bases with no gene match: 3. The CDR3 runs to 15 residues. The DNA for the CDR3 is TGTGCCAGCAGCCAGGGGGACACGAACACCGGGGAGCTGTTTTTT. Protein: CASSQGDTNTGELFF.

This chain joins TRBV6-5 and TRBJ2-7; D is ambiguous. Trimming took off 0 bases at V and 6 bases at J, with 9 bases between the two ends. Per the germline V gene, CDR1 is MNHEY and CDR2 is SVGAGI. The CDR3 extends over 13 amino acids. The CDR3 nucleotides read TGTGCCAGCAGTTACTCGATTAGTGGCGAGCAGTACTTC. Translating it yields CASSYSISGEQYF.

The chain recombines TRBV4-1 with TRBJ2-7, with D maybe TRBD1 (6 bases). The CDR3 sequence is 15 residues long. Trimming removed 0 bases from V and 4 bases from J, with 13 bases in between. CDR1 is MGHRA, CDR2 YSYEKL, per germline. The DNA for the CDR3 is TGCGCCAGCAGCCAAGATCAGTCAGGGGTTTACGAGCAGTACTTC. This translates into CASSQDQSGVYEQYF.

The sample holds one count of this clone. The CDR3 region is CASSSSDRFGTYEQYF. The DNA for the CDR3 is TGTGCCAGTAGTTCTTCCGACAGGTTCGGAACCTACGAGCAGTACTTC. The V gene is TRBV19, the J gene TRBJ2-7; possibly TRBD1 for D (6 bases). The CDR3 spans 16 residues. Germline V gene data show CDR1 as LNHDA and CDR2 as SQIVND (reference sequence). V shed 5 bases and J shed 2 bases, with 19 bases lying between them.

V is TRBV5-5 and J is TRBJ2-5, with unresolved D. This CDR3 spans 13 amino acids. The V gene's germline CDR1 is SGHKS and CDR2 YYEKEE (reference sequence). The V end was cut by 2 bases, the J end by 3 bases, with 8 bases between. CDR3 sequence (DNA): TGTGCCAGCAGCTTCAGCCTAGAAGAGACCCAGTACTTC. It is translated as CASSFSLEETQYF.